These 18 T cell receptor beta chains came from one sample sequenced in a study of blood T cells in healthy people across ages. With a J-beta primer mix and a sample-barcoded 5' primer, a second PCR ran roughly 6 to 12 cycles. TCRdb ran MiXCR on the 5' RACE reads and lists one entry per CDR3 protein. The sample records fewer than 800,000 distinct CDR3 sequences, around 45% being singletons. Specimen: blood. Every receptor here comes from a woman in her fifties or sixties in good health.

This chain connects TRBV5-1 to TRBJ2-3; D unresolved. The CDR3 covers 13 residues. Deletions cut 5 bases from V and 6 bases from J, with 13 bases between. Germline V gene lookup returns CDR1 SGHRS and CDR2 YFSETQ. The CDR3 sequence: CASSLNPADTQYF. In DNA form, the CDR3 reads TGCGCCAGCAGTCTTAACCCGGCTGATACGCAGTATTTT. The variable domain in full, with the rest retrieved from reference TRBV5-1 and TRBJ2-3, is KAGVTQTPRYLIKTRGQQVTLSCSPISGHRSVSWYQQTPGQGLQFLFEYFSETQRNKGNFPGRFSGRQFSNSRSEMNVSTLELGDSALYLCASSLNPADTQYFGPGTRLTVL.

The chain joins TRBV7-9 to TRBJ2-1, with a possible D match to TRBD2 (5 bases). The length of the CDR3 is 13 residues. Per germline, CDR1 SEHNR and CDR2 FQNEAQ (reference sequence). V gave up 0 bases and J gave up 10 bases, with 10 bases separating them. Here the CDR3 reads CASSLASSDEQFF. The CDR3, as DNA: TGTGCCAGCAGCTTAGCTAGTAGCGACGAGCAGTTCTTC.

The CDR3 loop reads CASSLTDRATDTQYF. The CDR3 nucleotides are TGTGCCAGCAGCTTAACGGATAGGGCCACAGATACGCAGTATTTT. The chain carries TRBV7-3 and TRBJ2-3; unclear D gene. There are 15 residues in the CDR3. The germline V gene has CDR1 SGHTA and CDR2 FQGTGA. V dropped 0 bases and J dropped 2 bases, with 9 bases sitting between them. Complete variable domain (other parts from reference TRBV7-3 and TRBJ2-3): GAGVSQTPSNKVTEKGKYVELRCDPISGHTALYWYRQSLGQGPEFLIYFQGTGAADDSGLPNDRFFAVRPEGSVSTLKIQRTERGDSAVYLCASSLTDRATDTQYFGPGTRLTVL.

In its sample, this clonotype was seen a few times. This chain links TRBV28 with TRBJ2-5, with D perhaps matching TRBD2 (6 bases). The CDR3 is 13 amino acids. Germline CDR1 and CDR2: MDHEN and SYDVKM. V shed 6 bases and J shed 5 bases, with 13 bases lying between them. CDR3 protein: CASSRGKPETQYF. Written as DNA, the CDR3 is TGTGCCAGCAGCCGGGGGAAACCGGAGACCCAGTACTTC. Variable domain in full (rest from reference TRBV28 and TRBJ2-5): DVKVTQSSRYLVKRTGEKVFLECVQDMDHENMFWYRQDPGLGLRLIYFSYDVKMKEKGDIPEGYSVSREKKERFSLILESASTNQTSMYLCASSRGKPETQYFGPGTRLLVL.

This chain uses TRBV7-9 with TRBJ2-1; the D gene is possibly TRBD2 (6 bases). Germline CDR1 is SEHNR and CDR2 is FQNEAQ (reference sequence). Trimming pared 3 bases from V and 9 bases from J, leaving 12 bases between. The CDR3 is 13 amino acids. The CDR3 sequence: CASSFTGVGEQFF. In DNA form, the CDR3 reads TGTGCCAGCAGCTTCACGGGAGTCGGTGAGCAGTTCTTC.

This clonotype was picked up a small number of times. The chain has TRBV7-9 and TRBJ1-4, with D unclear. Germline CDR1 SEHNR, CDR2 FQNEAQ (reference sequence). The V end lost 7 bases, the J end lost 7 bases, and 16 bases lay between the germline ends. This CDR3 is 14 amino acids long. The CDR3 loop is CASIPSRSGEKLFF. The CDR3 coding sequence is TGTGCCAGCATCCCCAGCCGTTCGGGTGAAAAACTGTTTTTT.

This clonotype was detected only a few times. CDR3 sequence (DNA): TGTGCCAGCAGCTCTCAGGACTATGGCTACACCTTC. Translation: CASSSQDYGYTF. The V and J genes are TRBV13 and TRBJ1-2; D gene uncertain. The germline CDR1 and CDR2 sequences are PRHDT and FYEKMQ (reference sequence). CDR3 length equals 12 residues. V was clipped by 4 bases and J by 3 bases, with 6 bases between them.

The rearrangement uses TRBV6-2 or TRBV6-3 and TRBJ2-7; D is unclear. The CDR3 sequence is 16 residues long. Germline values: CDR1 MNHEY, CDR2 SVGEGT. V shed 6 bases and J shed 0 bases, with 18 bases lying between them. This CDR3 reads CASSAAVGRYSYEQYF. The CDR3 nucleotides read TGTGCCAGCAGCGCGGCGGTCGGGCGGTACTCCTACGAGCAGTACTTC.

This chain links TRBV6-2 or TRBV6-3 with TRBJ2-5; no clear D. The length of the CDR3 is 12 residues. Germline-derived CDR1 and CDR2 are MNHEY and SVGEGT. V was trimmed by 7 bases and J by 5 bases, leaving 11 bases between them. The DNA of the CDR3 is TGTGCCAGCATCGATAATCGGGAGACCCAGTACTTC. Translating it yields CASIDNRETQYF.

This clonotype was counted a single time. The chain joins TRBV28 to TRBJ2-7, with 12 bases aligning to TRBD2. Per germline, CDR1 MDHEN and CDR2 SYDVKM. V lost 4 bases and J lost 7; bases outside the gene matches: 14. The CDR3 runs 17 residues. CDR3 amino acids: CASSSAQLAGGGNEQYF. The CDR3 region has the DNA TGTGCCAGCAGTTCGGCTCAGCTAGCGGGAGGGGGCAATGAGCAGTACTTC.

This clonotype came up once. The V and J genes are TRBV7-9 and TRBJ2-1; D is possibly TRBD1 (5 bases). CDR3 length equals 12 residues. Germline lookup yields CDR1 SEHNR and CDR2 FQNEAQ (reference sequence). Deletions cut 2 bases from V and 12 bases from J, with 11 bases between. The CDR3 spells CASSLKGQGQFF. The CDR3 DNA follows: TGTGCCAGCAGCTTAAAAGGCCAGGGGCAGTTCTTC.

This chain joins TRBV4-2 and TRBJ2-3; D may match TRBD1 or TRBD2 (5 bases each). The V and J ends lost 2 bases and 0 bases respectively, with 18 bases between them. CDR1 is LGHNA and CDR2 is YNFKEQ in the germline V gene. The CDR3 consists of 18 residues. The CDR3 coding sequence is TGTGCCAGCAGCCAATCCCCCTCGGGACGAGCTAGCACAGATACGCAGTATTTT. It yields the protein CASSQSPSGRASTDTQYF.

This CDR3 is CASSKGQGAVATEAFF. The CDR3 DNA sequence: TGTGCCAGCAGCAAGGGACAGGGGGCGGTAGCCACTGAAGCTTTCTTT. This chain connects TRBV9 to TRBJ1-1; 12 bases match TRBD1. This CDR3 region has 16 residues. Germline V lookup: CDR1 SGDLS, CDR2 YYNGEE. V lost 4 bases to trimming and J lost 4 bases; unmatched junction nucleotides: 8.

This clonotype has just one count. V is TRBV7-7 and J is TRBJ2-2; no clear D gene. The germline V gene encodes CDR1 SSHAT and CDR2 FNYEAQ (reference sequence). Trimming removed 5 bases at V and 3 bases at J, with 7 bases between. There are 13 residues in the CDR3. This chain's CDR3 is CASSVEYTGELFF. As DNA, the CDR3 is TGTGCCAGCAGCGTAGAGTACACCGGGGAGCTGTTTTTT.

The V and J genes are TRBV7-2 and TRBJ2-7; no clear D. V was cut by 0 bases and J by 5 bases, with 2 bases left in between. The CDR3 extends over 11 amino acids. Per germline, CDR1 SGHTA and CDR2 FQGNSA. The CDR3 region is CASSLANEQYF. DNA for the CDR3: TGTGCCAGCAGCTTAGCGAACGAGCAGTACTTC.

This clonotype was counted between two and nine times. This chain uses TRBV7-2 with TRBJ1-4; D is ambiguous. V lost 5 bases and J 7 bases, leaving 17 bases between the germline ends. Germline CDR1 reads SGHTA; CDR2 reads FQGNSA. The CDR3 spans 15 residues. The CDR3 region is CASSLRPGAIEKLFF. CDR3 nucleotides: TGTGCCAGCAGCCTTCGACCGGGCGCGATTGAAAAACTGTTTTTT.

This chain uses TRBV9 with TRBJ2-1; 7 positions agree with TRBD1. CDR1 SGDLS and CDR2 YYNGEE come from the germline V gene. CDR3 size: 17 residues. Trimming at V came to 0 bases and at J to 6 bases, leaving 12 bases not matched to a gene. Written as DNA, the CDR3 is TGTGCCAGCAGCGTAGCCTCTCGACAGGGCTTAGGCAATGAGCAGTTCTTC. It codes for CASSVASRQGLGNEQFF.

The chain has TRBV4-2 and TRBJ1-2; D is uncertain. The V end lost 0 bases, the J end lost 8 bases, and 10 bases lay between the germline ends. This CDR3 region has 13 residues. The germline V gene has CDR1 LGHNA and CDR2 YNFKEQ. CDR3 coding DNA: TGTGCCAGCAGCCAAGATGTACACAAGGGCTACACCTTC. This sequence encodes CASSQDVHKGYTF.